This TCR beta chain was identified in a study of shared clonotypes between healthy human individuals. Every donor, a Caucasian adult, lived in Nashville, Tennessee. Trimming took off 6 bases at V and 5 bases at J, with 14 bases between the two ends. The V gene's germline CDR1 is MDHEN and CDR2 SYDVKM. This CDR3 spans 14 amino acids. Repertoires were generated with immunoSEQ multiplex PCR, while TCRdb's copy carries only in-frame clones and drops some. This sample has around 700,000 clones, with approximately 79% found just once. The study's findings and limits: Naive subsets tended to show greater estimated richness than memory subsets.

This clone was seen a handful of times. The antigen is undetermined. The clonotype originates from a woman aged 25 to 39 in good health. The specimen was memory CD4+ T cells sorted from blood. Subset noted: CD45RA-negative fraction. The chain carries TRBV28 and TRBJ1-5, with unresolved D. The CDR3 bases are TGTGCCAGCAGCCCAGCGCGTCGGGATCAGCCCCAGCATTTT. This sequence encodes CASSPARRDQPQHF.